These 17 T cell receptor beta chains came from one sample sequenced in a study of shared clonotypes between healthy human individuals. Measured with immunoSEQ multiplex PCR; TCRdb has only the in-frame clones, and not every one. The table has nearly 600,000 clones, less than 97% seen once; the top ten hold around 0.11%. The naive CD8 fraction comprised CD45RO-negative cells positively selected for CCR7 and excluded terminally differentiated effector memory CD45RA+ cells. Input material: naive CD8+ T cells sorted from blood. The receptors originated from a woman in her 30s in good health.

The chain carries TRBV14 and TRBJ2-7; 9 bases line up with TRBD2. The germline V gene encodes CDR1 SGHDN and CDR2 FVKESK. CDR3 length: 15 residues. With V trimmed by 3 bases and J by 3 bases, 6 bases remained unmatched. CDR3 amino acids: CASSQVAGVVYEQYF. The DNA for the CDR3 is TGTGCCAGCAGCCAGGTAGCGGGAGTGGTCTACGAGCAGTACTTC.

The chain links TRBV6-1 to TRBJ2-1, with D perhaps matching TRBD1 (6 bases). The CDR3 is 16 residues long. The germline V gene encodes CDR1 MNHNS and CDR2 SASEGT. Trimming took off 0 bases at V and 2 bases at J, with 11 bases between the two ends. CDR3 loop: CASSEAQGSAYNEQFF. The CDR3 DNA sequence: TGTGCCAGCAGTGAAGCACAGGGTTCGGCCTACAATGAGCAGTTCTTC.

The rearrangement uses TRBV2 and TRBJ1-2; D perhaps matches TRBD1 (5 bases). Germline V gives CDR1 SNHLY, CDR2 FYNNEI. The CDR3 is made up of 13 amino acids. V lost 7 bases to trimming and J lost 6 bases, with 15 bases between them. This CDR3 is CASKGRGSHGYTF. The CDR3 DNA follows: TGTGCCAGCAAGGGTAGGGGATCGCATGGCTACACCTTC. The variable domain in full, completed from reference TRBV2 and TRBJ1-2, reads EPEVTQTPSHQVTQMGQEVILRCVPISNHLYFYWYRQILGQKVEFLVSFYNNEISEKSEIFDDQFSVERPDGSNFTLKIRSTKLEDSAMYFCASKGRGSHGYTFGSGTRLTVV.

This clone came up a few times. This chain connects TRBV2 to TRBJ1-2; 7 bases align to TRBD1. J gave up 5 bases and V 3 bases, and 3 bases lay outside the gene matches. The CDR3 length is 13 residues. The germline gives CDR1 SNHLY, CDR2 FYNNEI. Written as DNA, the CDR3 is TGTGCCAGCAGTGACTTGACAGGGTATGGCTACACCTTC. The encoded protein is CASSDLTGYGYTF.

This rearrangement joins TRBV5-6 to TRBJ2-3; 8 bases are a match to TRBD2. Unmatched junction bases numbered 7, after V lost 1 base and J lost 0 bases. CDR1 is SGHDT, CDR2 YYEEEE, per germline. This CDR3 has 17 residues. The CDR3 DNA is TGTGCCAGCAGCTTGTTGACTAGCGATACTAGCACAGATACGCAGTATTTT. This translates into CASSLLTSDTSTDTQYF.

The chain links TRBV13 to TRBJ2-1; possibly TRBD1 for D (5 bases). The V gene's germline CDR1 is PRHDT and CDR2 FYEKMQ (reference sequence). The CDR3 loop spans 15 amino acids. The ends were cut back, 5 bases at V and 3 bases at J, with 14 bases in the middle. CDR3 loop: CASSGASRSYNEQFF. CDR3 bases: TGTGCCAGCAGCGGGGCCAGCCGGAGCTACAATGAGCAGTTCTTC.

The rearrangement uses TRBV28 and TRBJ2-7, with D perhaps TRBD1 or TRBD2 (5 bases each). This CDR3 region has 16 residues. Germline V CDR1 and CDR2: MDHEN, SYDVKM. V gave up 3 bases and J gave up 0 bases, with 15 bases separating them. The CDR3 here is CASSFGWDLSSYEQYF. CDR3 nucleotide sequence: TGTGCCAGCAGTTTTGGTTGGGACCTGAGCTCCTACGAGCAGTACTTC.

The chain carries TRBV14 and TRBJ2-2; D is undetermined. CDR1 and CDR2 (germline): SGHDN, FVKESK. V was cut by 3 bases and J by 2 bases, with 4 bases left in between. This CDR3 is built from 13 residues. CDR3 region: CASSHLNTGELFF. DNA for the CDR3: TGTGCCAGCAGCCATCTCAACACCGGGGAGCTGTTTTTT.

The rearrangement uses TRBV28 and TRBJ2-5, with 9 nucleotides matching TRBD2. V gave up 1 base and J gave up 1 base; unmatched junction bases: 4. The germline V gene encodes CDR1 MDHEN and CDR2 SYDVKM. This CDR3 has 16 residues. The CDR3 region is CASSLYAGGTQETQYF. In nucleotides, the CDR3 is TGTGCCAGCAGTTTATACGCGGGAGGGACCCAAGAGACCCAGTACTTC.

V and J are TRBV7-9 and TRBJ2-1; a possible D gene is TRBD2 (5 bases). This CDR3 has 15 amino acids. V was shortened by 5 bases and J by 3 bases, with 14 bases between the two germline ends. Germline V CDR1 and CDR2: SEHNR, FQNEAQ (reference sequence). DNA for the CDR3: TGTGCCAGCAGCCTGCCGGGAAAGGGCTACAATGAGCAGTTCTTC. Protein product: CASSLPGKGYNEQFF.

This clone was seen a few times. This chain connects TRBV4-1 to TRBJ2-7; TRBD1 matches at 10 bases. Germline V gives CDR1 MGHRA, CDR2 YSYEKL. J gave up 4 bases and V 1 base, and 4 bases lay outside the gene matches. CDR3 length: 15 residues. The DNA of the CDR3 is TGCGCCAGCAGCCAAGGACAGGGGGCTGGGTACGAGCAGTACTTC. Encoded protein: CASSQGQGAGYEQYF.

The V gene is TRBV19, the J gene TRBJ2-1; 7 nucleotides agree with TRBD2. The CDR3 runs 15 residues. CDR1 LNHDA and CDR2 SQIVND come from the germline V gene (reference sequence). The junction had 6 bases not matched to a gene; V was cut back by 7 bases and J by 0 bases. CDR3 bases: TGTGCCAGTACCCTCATAGCGGGCTCCTACAATGAGCAGTTCTTC. It translates to CASTLIAGSYNEQFF.

This chain links TRBV28 with TRBJ2-5; D is unresolved. The DNA matches TRBJ2-7 better at its end, which makes the J call doubtful. The germline V gene has CDR1 MDHEN and CDR2 SYDVKM. The CDR3 spans 13 residues. The CDR3 sequence is CASSLLGPGEQYF. The CDR3, as DNA: TGTGCCAGCAGTTTGTTAGGTCCTGGCGAGCAGTACTTC.

The rearrangement joins TRBV28 to TRBJ1-4, with a weak D call TRBD1 (5 bases). CDR3 size: 12 residues. V was clipped by 5 bases and J by 17 bases, with 18 bases between them. Germline values: CDR1 MDHEN, CDR2 SYDVKM. The CDR3 sequence is CASSPLPQGRFF. Written as DNA, the CDR3 is TGTGCCAGCAGTCCCCTCCCGCAGGGTCGATTTTTT. Complete variable domain (other parts from reference TRBV28 and TRBJ1-4): DVKVTQSSRYLVKRTGEKVFLECVQDMDHENMFWYRQDPGLGLRLIYFSYDVKMKEKGDIPEGYSVSREKKERFSLILESASTNQTSMYLCASSPLPQGRFFGSGTQLSVL.

The rearrangement uses TRBV7-9 and TRBJ1-4; D unresolved. Germline loops: CDR1 SEHNR, CDR2 FQNEAQ (reference sequence). The CDR3 has 15 amino acids. V shed 1 base and J shed 6 bases, with 12 bases lying between them. CDR3 loop: CASSLVVGQDEKLFF. The CDR3 bases are TGTGCCAGCAGCTTAGTTGTAGGGCAGGATGAAAAACTGTTTTTT. Looking up the rest from reference TRBV7-9 and TRBJ1-4 gives the full variable domain: DTGVSQNPRHKITKRGQNVTFRCDPISEHNRLYWYRQTLGQGPEFLTYFQNEAQLEKSRLLSDRFSAERPKGSFSTLEIQRTEQGDSAMYLCASSLVVGQDEKLFFGSGTQLSVL.

The chain combines TRBV5-4 with TRBJ2-7, with D possibly TRBD1 on 7 matching bases. Germline V gene lookup returns CDR1 SGHNT and CDR2 YYREEE (reference sequence). The CDR3 spans 13 residues. Trimming cost V 2 bases and J 5 bases, with 11 bases left between them. This CDR3 reads CASSFGGGDEQYF. CDR3 DNA: TGTGCCAGCAGCTTCGGAGGGGGCGACGAGCAGTACTTC.

The chain recombines TRBV2 with TRBJ2-7, with a tentative D call TRBD1 (5 bases). Trimming shortened V by 3 bases and J by 2 bases, and 11 bases separated the two germline ends. This CDR3 region has 14 residues. Per the germline V gene, CDR1 is SNHLY and CDR2 is FYNNEI. The CDR3 sequence is CASSDLGRAYEQYF. CDR3 in DNA: TGTGCCAGCAGTGATTTGGGCAGGGCCTACGAGCAGTACTTC. Complete variable domain (other parts from reference TRBV2 and TRBJ2-7): EPEVTQTPSHQVTQMGQEVILRCVPISNHLYFYWYRQILGQKVEFLVSFYNNEISEKSEIFDDQFSVERPDGSNFTLKIRSTKLEDSAMYFCASSDLGRAYEQYFGPGTRLTVT.